These 18 T cell receptor beta chains share one sample of origin, sequenced in a study of shared clonotypes between healthy human individuals. TCRdb's copy holds only in-frame clones and misses some; the assay was immunoSEQ multiplex PCR. The data contain 400,000 to 600,000 clones, 95% to 97% of them seen just once; the ten biggest clones take up 0.05% to 0.08%. The source material was naive CD4+ T cells sorted from blood. Subset specified: CD45RA+ positively selected. All receptors derive from a woman between 25 and 40 years old in good health.

This chain uses TRBV5-4 with TRBJ2-2; TRBD1 might be the D (6 bases). V gave up 10 bases and J gave up 6 bases, with 19 bases separating them. Germline V gene sequence: CDR1 SGHNT, CDR2 YYREEE (reference sequence). CDR3 length: 14 residues. The CDR3 nucleotides are TGTGCCTCCCGATCAGAACAGGGCCCCGGGGAGCTGTTTTTT. It codes for CASRSEQGPGELFF.

The CDR3 reads CASSPTTVYEQYF. In nucleotides, the CDR3 is TGTGCCAGCTCACCAACCACGGTCTACGAGCAGTACTTC. V is TRBV18 and J is TRBJ2-7; D not resolved. The CDR3 extends over 13 amino acids. Deletions cut 2 bases from V and 3 bases from J, with 8 bases between. CDR1 KGHSH and CDR2 LQKENI come from the germline V gene.

The J gene is TRBJ1-1, the V gene TRBV7-8, with D perhaps matching TRBD1 (6 bases). The CDR3 contains 15 residues. Germline V gene data show CDR1 as SGHVS and CDR2 as FQNEAQ. V was pared by 4 bases and J by 1 base, with 13 bases between. This CDR3 is CASSWQGNTNTEAFF. The DNA for the CDR3 is TGTGCCAGCAGCTGGCAGGGGAATACGAACACTGAAGCTTTCTTT.

This chain joins TRBV19 and TRBJ2-1; perhaps TRBD2 as D (5 bases). The germline gives CDR1 LNHDA, CDR2 SQIVND (reference sequence). Trimming stripped 0 bases from V and 6 bases from J, with 18 bases between. The CDR3 totals 17 residues. DNA of the CDR3: TGTGCCAGTAGTATAGATACGTTTCTCGGGAACGGCAATGAGCAGTTCTTC. Translated, it gives CASSIDTFLGNGNEQFF.

Comment on this clone: The same CDR3 can be traced to other DNA sequences in this sample. V is TRBV10-3 and J is TRBJ2-7, with 7 bases aligning to TRBD1. CDR1 and CDR2 from the germline V gene are ENHRY and SYGVKD. The V segment lost 2 bases and the J segment 2 bases; nucleotides outside the gene matches: 3. This CDR3 comprises 14 residues. The CDR3 here is CAISEGQGAYEQYF. CDR3 sequence (DNA): TGTGCCATCAGTGAGGGCCAGGGGGCCTACGAGCAGTACTTC.

The rearrangement joins TRBV5-1 to TRBJ1-2; D is undetermined. The CDR3 length is 13 residues. V lost 3 bases to trimming and J lost 9 bases, with 15 bases between them. Germline values: CDR1 SGHRS, CDR2 YFSETQ. CDR3: CASSSDGRLRYTF. The CDR3 DNA is TGCGCCAGCAGCTCAGACGGACGCCTGCGCTACACCTTC.

This clone was picked up one time. V is TRBV9 and J is TRBJ2-7; 13 nucleotides align to TRBD2. This CDR3 has 15 residues. Germline V gene lookup returns CDR1 SGDLS and CDR2 YYNGEE. V gave up 3 bases and J gave up 7 bases; unmatched junction bases: 7. This CDR3 is CASSGTGGLAGEQYF. Written as DNA, the CDR3 is TGTGCCAGCAGCGGAACAGGGGGACTAGCGGGGGAGCAGTACTTC.

The chain has TRBV5-4 and TRBJ2-3, with D uncertain. The germline CDR1 and CDR2 sequences are SGHNT and YYREEE (reference sequence). V was pared by 0 bases and J by 9 bases, with 11 bases between. CDR3 length: 13 amino acids. CDR3 in DNA: TGTGCCAGCAGCTTGGAAGCTAGTCGCACGCAGTATTTT. It specifies CASSLEASRTQYF. The whole variable domain, remainder taken from reference TRBV5-4 and TRBJ2-3, is ETGVTQSPTHLIKTRGQQVTLRCSSQSGHNTVSWYQQALGQGPQFIFQYYREEENGRGNFPPRFSGLQFPNYSSELNVNALELDDSALYLCASSLEASRTQYFGPGTRLTVL.

This chain connects TRBV18 to TRBJ1-2, with 10 bases fitting TRBD1. Trimming took 4 bases from V and 3 from J; bases not matched to a gene: 11. CDR3 length: 17 amino acids. CDR1 is KGHSH and CDR2 is LQKENI in the germline V gene. As DNA, the CDR3 is TGTGCCAGCTCACTCTACAACTCCGGACAGGGGGACTATGGCTACACCTTC. Translating gives CASSLYNSGQGDYGYTF.

The V and J genes are TRBV7-9 and TRBJ1-2, with TRBD1 matching over 8 bases. Germline V CDR1 and CDR2: SEHNR, FQNEAQ (reference sequence). Trimming cost V 7 bases and J 4 bases; bases outside gene matches: 8. CDR3 length equals 14 residues. CDR3 bases: TGTGCCAGCAACACAGGACAGGGATCCTATGGCTACACCTTC. Translated, it gives CASNTGQGSYGYTF.

The chain combines TRBV27 with TRBJ2-7; 7 bases agree with TRBD1. This CDR3 comprises 13 residues. Germline V gene lookup returns CDR1 MNHEY and CDR2 SMNVEV (reference sequence). Germline trimming cut 7 bases from V and 0 bases from J; bases unmatched to any gene: 3. CDR3 coding DNA: TGTGCCAGCACCGGGGACAGCTCCTACGAGCAGTACTTC. Translation gives CASTGDSSYEQYF.

J is TRBJ1-3 and V is TRBV11-2, with D possibly being TRBD1 (5 bases). Germline CDR1 SGHAT, CDR2 FQNNGV. The germline V and J ends were trimmed by 6 bases and 2 bases, with 17 bases remaining between them. CDR3 length: 16 residues. For the CDR3, the DNA is TGTGCCAGCAGACACGCGGGGACGGCGACTGGAAACACCATATATTTT. Its translation is CASRHAGTATGNTIYF.

The chain employs TRBV11-2 and TRBJ2-1; no clear D. The ends were cut back, 3 bases at V and 4 bases at J, with 13 bases in the middle. The V gene's germline CDR1 is SGHAT and CDR2 FQNNGV. The CDR3 has 15 residues. The CDR3 coding sequence is TGTGCCAGCAGCTTTGTCGAGCTCAATTACAATGAGCAGTTCTTC. This sequence encodes CASSFVELNYNEQFF.

V gene TRBV5-1 combines with J gene TRBJ2-4, with unresolved D. V was clipped by 7 bases and J by 0 bases, with 8 bases between them. This CDR3 spans 13 amino acids. Germline-derived CDR1 and CDR2 are SGHRS and YFSETQ. The CDR3 DNA follows: TGCGCCAGCCGCCCATTAGCCAAAAACATTCAGTACTTC. This gives the protein CASRPLAKNIQYF. The variable domain in full, with the rest retrieved from reference TRBV5-1 and TRBJ2-4, is KAGVTQTPRYLIKTRGQQVTLSCSPISGHRSVSWYQQTPGQGLQFLFEYFSETQRNKGNFPGRFSGRQFSNSRSEMNVSTLELGDSALYLCASRPLAKNIQYFGAGTRLSVL.

This rearrangement joins TRBV2 to TRBJ2-5, with 7 bases aligning to TRBD1. CDR3 length: 13 amino acids. V was clipped by 6 bases and J by 3 bases; unmatched bases: 4. From germline, CDR1 is SNHLY and CDR2 FYNNEI. CDR3 nucleotide sequence: TGTGCCAGCAGCCGGGACAGAGAAGAGACCCAGTACTTC. Translation: CASSRDREETQYF.

J is TRBJ2-3 and V is TRBV5-1; 8 bases match TRBD2. This CDR3 contains 18 residues. Germline CDR1 and CDR2: SGHRS and YFSETQ. V shed 2 bases and J 4 bases; nucleotides not matched to a gene: 15. This CDR3 reads CASSFGGASSGRSDTQYF. CDR3 nucleotides: TGCGCCAGCAGCTTCGGGGGGGCCTCTAGCGGAAGATCAGATACGCAGTATTTT.

A word on this clone: Within the sample, other DNA sequences also encode this same CDR3. V is TRBV7-2 and J is TRBJ1-5, with TRBD1 as a possible D gene (5 bases). From germline, CDR1 is SGHTA and CDR2 FQGNSA. This CDR3 is 15 amino acids long. V was trimmed by 5 bases and J by 2 bases, leaving 13 bases between them. The CDR3 sequence is CASSLQGVGNQPQHF. The CDR3 DNA follows: TGTGCCAGCAGCCTGCAGGGAGTCGGCAATCAGCCCCAGCATTTT.

The chain carries TRBV5-1 and TRBJ2-2; D is uncertain. Per the germline V gene, CDR1 is SGHRS and CDR2 is YFSETQ. The CDR3 covers 16 residues. The ends were cut back, 3 bases at V and 3 bases at J, with 15 bases in the middle. The CDR3 here is CASSSAYSIDTGELFF. The DNA of the CDR3 is TGCGCCAGCAGCTCAGCATACAGCATCGACACCGGGGAGCTGTTTTTT.